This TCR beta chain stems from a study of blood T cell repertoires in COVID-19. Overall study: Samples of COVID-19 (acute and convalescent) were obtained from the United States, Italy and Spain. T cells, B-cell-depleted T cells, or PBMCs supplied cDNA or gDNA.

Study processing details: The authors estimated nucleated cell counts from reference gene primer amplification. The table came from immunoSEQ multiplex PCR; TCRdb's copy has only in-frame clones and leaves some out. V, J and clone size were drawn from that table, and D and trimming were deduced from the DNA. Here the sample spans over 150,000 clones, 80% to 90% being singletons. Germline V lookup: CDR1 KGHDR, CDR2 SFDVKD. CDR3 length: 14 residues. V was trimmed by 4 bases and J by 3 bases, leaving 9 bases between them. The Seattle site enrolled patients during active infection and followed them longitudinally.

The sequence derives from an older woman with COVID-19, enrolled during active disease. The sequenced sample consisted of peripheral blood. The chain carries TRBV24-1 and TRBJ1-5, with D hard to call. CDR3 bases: TGTGCCACCAGTGACGGAGGGCACAATCAGCCCCAGCATTTT. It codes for CATSDGGHNQPQHF.